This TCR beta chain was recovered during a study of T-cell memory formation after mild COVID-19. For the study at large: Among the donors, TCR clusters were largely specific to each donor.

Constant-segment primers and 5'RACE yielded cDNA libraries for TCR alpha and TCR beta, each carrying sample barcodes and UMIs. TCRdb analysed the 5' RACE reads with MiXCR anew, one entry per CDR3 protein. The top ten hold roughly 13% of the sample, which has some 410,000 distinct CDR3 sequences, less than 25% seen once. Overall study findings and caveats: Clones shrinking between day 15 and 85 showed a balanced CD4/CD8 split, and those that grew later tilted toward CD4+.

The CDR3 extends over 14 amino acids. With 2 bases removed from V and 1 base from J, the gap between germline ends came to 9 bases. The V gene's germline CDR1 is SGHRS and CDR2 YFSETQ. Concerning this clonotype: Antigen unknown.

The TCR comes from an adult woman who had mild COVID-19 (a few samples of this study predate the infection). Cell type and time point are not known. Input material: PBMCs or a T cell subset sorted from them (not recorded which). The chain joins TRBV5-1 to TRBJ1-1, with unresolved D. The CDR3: CASSFREPNTEAFF. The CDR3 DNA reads TGCGCCAGCAGCTTTCGCGAGCCGAACACTGAAGCTTTCTTT.